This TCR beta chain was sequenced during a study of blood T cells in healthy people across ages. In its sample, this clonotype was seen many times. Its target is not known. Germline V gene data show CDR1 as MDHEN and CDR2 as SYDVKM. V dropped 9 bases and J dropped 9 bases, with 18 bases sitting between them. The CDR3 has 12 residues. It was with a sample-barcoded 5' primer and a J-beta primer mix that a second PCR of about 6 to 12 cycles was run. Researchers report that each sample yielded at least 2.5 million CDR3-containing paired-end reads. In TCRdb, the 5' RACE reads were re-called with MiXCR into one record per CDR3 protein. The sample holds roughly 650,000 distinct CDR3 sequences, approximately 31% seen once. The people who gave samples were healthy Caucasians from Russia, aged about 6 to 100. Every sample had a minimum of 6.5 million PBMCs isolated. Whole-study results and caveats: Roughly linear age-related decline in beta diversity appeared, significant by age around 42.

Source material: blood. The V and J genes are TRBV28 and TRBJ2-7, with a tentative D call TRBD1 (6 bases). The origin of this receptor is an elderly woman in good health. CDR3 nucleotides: TGTGCCAGTAGAGACAGGTCAATGGGGCAGTACTTC. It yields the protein CASRDRSMGQYF.